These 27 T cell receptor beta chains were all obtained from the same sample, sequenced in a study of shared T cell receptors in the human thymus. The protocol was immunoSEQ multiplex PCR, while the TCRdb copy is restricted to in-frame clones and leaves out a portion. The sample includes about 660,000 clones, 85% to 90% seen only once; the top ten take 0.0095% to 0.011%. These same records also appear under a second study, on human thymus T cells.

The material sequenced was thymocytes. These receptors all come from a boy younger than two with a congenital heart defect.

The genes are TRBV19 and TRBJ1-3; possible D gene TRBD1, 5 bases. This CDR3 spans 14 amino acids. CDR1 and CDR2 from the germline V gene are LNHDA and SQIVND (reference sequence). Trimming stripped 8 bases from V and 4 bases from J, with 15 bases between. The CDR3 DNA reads TGTGCCAGTTCACCAGATGACAGCGGAAACACCATATATTTT. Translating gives CASSPDDSGNTIYF.

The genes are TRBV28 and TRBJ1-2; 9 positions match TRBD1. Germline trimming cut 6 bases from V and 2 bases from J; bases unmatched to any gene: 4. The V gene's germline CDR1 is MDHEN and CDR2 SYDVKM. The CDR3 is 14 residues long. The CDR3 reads CASRGQGLNYGYTF. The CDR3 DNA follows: TGTGCCAGCAGAGGACAGGGGTTGAACTATGGCTACACCTTC.

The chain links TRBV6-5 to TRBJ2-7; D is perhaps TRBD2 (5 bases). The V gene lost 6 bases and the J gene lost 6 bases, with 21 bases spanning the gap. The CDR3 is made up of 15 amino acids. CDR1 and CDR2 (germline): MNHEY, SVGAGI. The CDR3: CASSKNTPSLREQYF. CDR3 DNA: TGTGCCAGCAGCAAAAACACACCTAGCCTGCGCGAGCAGTACTTC.

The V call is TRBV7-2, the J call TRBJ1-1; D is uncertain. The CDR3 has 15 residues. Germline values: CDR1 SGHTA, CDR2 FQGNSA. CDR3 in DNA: TGTGTCGTACTTCGTCTGGGCGGGGAGAGAACTGAAGCTTTCTTT. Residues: CVVLRLGGERTEAFF.

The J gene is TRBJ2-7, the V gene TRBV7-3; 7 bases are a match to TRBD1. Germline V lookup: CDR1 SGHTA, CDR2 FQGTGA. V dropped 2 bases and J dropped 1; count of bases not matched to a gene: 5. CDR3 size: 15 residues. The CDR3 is CASSLPGQRSYEQYF. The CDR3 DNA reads TGTGCCAGCAGCTTACCGGGACAGCGATCCTACGAGCAGTACTTC.

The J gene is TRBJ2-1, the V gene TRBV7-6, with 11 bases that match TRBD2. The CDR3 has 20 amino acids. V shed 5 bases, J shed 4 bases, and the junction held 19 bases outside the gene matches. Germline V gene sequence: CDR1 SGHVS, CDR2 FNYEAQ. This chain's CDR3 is CASSPPPAGLAEASYNEQFF. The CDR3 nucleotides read TGTGCCAGCAGCCCTCCCCCCGCGGGACTAGCGGAGGCGAGTTACAATGAGCAGTTCTTC.

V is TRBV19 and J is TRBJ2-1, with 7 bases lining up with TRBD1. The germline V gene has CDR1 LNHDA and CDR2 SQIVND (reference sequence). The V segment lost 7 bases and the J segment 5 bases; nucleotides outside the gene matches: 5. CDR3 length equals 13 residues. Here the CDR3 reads CASTPGQNNEQFF. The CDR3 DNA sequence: TGTGCCAGTACGCCGGGACAGAACAATGAGCAGTTCTTC.

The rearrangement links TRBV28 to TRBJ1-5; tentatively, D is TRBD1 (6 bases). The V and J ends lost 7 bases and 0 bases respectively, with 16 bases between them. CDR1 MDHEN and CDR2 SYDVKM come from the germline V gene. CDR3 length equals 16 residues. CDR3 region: CASKVVGTNSNQPQHF. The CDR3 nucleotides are TGTGCCAGCAAAGTCGTCGGGACAAATAGCAATCAGCCCCAGCATTTT.

The CDR3 sequence: CASGETGCYGYTF. CDR3 coding DNA: TGTGCCAGCGGCGAGACAGGGTGCTATGGCTACACCTTC. The chain uses TRBV6-5 and TRBJ1-2; the match to TRBD1 covers 7 bases. The CDR3 is 13 residues long. V shed 8 bases, J shed 4 bases, and the junction held 7 bases outside the gene matches. Germline V gene sequence: CDR1 MNHEY, CDR2 SVGAGI.

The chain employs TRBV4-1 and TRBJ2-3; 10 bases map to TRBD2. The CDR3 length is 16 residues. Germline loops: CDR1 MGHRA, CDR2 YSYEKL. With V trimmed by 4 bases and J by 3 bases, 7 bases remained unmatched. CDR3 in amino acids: CASSPLAGEWTDTQYF. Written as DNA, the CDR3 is TGCGCCAGCAGCCCCCTAGCGGGAGAATGGACAGATACGCAGTATTTT.

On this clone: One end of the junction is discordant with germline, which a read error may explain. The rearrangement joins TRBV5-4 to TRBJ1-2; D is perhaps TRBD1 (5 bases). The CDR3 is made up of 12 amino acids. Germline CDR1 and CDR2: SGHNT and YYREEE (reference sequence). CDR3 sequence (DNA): TGTGCCAGCAGCTTGGGGGGGGAAGGCTACCCCTTC. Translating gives CASSLGGEGYPF. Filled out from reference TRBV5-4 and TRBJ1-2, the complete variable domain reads ETGVTQSPTHLIKTRGQQVTLRCSSQSGHNTVSWYQQALGQGPQFIFQYYREEENGRGNFPPRFSGLQFPNYSSELNVNALELDDSALYLCASSLGGEGYPFGSGTRLTVV.

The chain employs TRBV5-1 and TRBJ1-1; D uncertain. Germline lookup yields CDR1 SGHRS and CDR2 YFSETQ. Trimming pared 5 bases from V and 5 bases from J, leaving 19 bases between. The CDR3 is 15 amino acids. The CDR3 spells CASRPIDLGRTEAFF. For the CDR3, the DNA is TGCGCCAGCAGGCCGATTGATCTAGGGAGAACTGAAGCTTTCTTT.

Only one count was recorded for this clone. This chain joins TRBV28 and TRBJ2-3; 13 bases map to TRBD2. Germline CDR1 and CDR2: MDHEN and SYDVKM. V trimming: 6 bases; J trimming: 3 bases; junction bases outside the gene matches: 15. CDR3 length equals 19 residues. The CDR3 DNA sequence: TGTGCCAGCAGCCACCAGGGACTAGCGGGACCGAAGAAGACAGATACGCAGTATTTT. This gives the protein CASSHQGLAGPKKTDTQYF.

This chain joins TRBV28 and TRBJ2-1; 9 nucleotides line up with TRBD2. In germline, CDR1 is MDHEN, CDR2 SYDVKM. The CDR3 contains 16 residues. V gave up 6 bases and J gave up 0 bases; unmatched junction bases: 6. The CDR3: CASRPLLAGSYNEQFF. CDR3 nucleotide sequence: TGTGCCAGCAGACCATTACTAGCGGGCTCCTACAATGAGCAGTTCTTC.

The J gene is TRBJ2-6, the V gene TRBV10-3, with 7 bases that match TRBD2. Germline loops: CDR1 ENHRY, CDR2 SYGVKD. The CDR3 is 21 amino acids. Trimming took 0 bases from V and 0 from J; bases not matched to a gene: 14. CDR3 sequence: CAISESRLAAKTLSGANVLTF. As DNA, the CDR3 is TGTGCCATCAGTGAGTCCAGGCTAGCGGCTAAAACTCTCTCTGGGGCCAACGTCCTGACTTTC.

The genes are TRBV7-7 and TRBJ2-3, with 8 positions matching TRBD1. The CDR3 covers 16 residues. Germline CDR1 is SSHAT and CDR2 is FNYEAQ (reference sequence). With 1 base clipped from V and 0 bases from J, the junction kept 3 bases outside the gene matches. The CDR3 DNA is TGTGCCAGCAGCTTAGGGACAGGGCTAAGCACAGATACGCAGTATTTT. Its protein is CASSLGTGLSTDTQYF.

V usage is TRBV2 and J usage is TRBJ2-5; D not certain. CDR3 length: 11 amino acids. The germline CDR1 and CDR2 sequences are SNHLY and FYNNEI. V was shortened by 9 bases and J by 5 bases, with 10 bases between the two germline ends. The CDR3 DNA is TGTGCCAGGGTCTCCGGGGAGACCCAGTACTTC. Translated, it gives CARVSGETQYF.

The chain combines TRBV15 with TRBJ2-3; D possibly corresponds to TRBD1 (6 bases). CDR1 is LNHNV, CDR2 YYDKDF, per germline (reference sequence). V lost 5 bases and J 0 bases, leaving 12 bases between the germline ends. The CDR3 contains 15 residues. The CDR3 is CATSPRTASTDTQYF. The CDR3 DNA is TGTGCCACCAGCCCCCGGACAGCCAGCACAGATACGCAGTATTTT.

DNA for the CDR3: TGTGCCAGCAGTAGATCCGGGACTAGCGGGCCCTGGCCCCGCTACGAGCAGTACTTC. Translated, it gives CASSRSGTSGPWPRYEQYF. J is TRBJ2-5 and V is TRBV27, with 12 bases fitting TRBD2. The end of the DNA aligns better with TRBJ2-7, so the J call may be wrong. The CDR3 has 19 residues. Germline CDR1 is MNHEY and CDR2 is SMNVEV (reference sequence).

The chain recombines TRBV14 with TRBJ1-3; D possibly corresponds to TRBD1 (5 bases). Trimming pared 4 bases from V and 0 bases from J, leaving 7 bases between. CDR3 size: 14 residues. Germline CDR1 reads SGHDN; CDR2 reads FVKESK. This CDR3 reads CASSRTGSGNTIYF. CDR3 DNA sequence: TGTGCCAGCAGCCGAACAGGCTCTGGAAACACCATATATTTT.

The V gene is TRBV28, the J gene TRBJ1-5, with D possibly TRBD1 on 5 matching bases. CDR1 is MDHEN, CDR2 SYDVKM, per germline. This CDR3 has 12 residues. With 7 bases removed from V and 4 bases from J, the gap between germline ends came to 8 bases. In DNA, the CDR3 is TGTGCCAGCACCGGGGGTAATCAGCCCCAGCATTTT. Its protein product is CASTGGNQPQHF.

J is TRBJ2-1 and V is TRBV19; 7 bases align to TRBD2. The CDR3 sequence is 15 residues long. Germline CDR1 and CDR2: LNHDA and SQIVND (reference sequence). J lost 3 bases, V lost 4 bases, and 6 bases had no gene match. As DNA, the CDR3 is TGTGCCAGTAGTAATGGGACTACGCACTACAATGAGCAGTTCTTC. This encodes CASSNGTTHYNEQFF.

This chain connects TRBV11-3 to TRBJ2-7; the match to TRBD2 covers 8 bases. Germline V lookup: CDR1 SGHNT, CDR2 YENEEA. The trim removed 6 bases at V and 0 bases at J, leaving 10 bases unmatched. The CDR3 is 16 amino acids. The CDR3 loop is CASRVTSEETSYEQYF. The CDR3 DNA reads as TGTGCCAGCAGGGTGACTAGCGAGGAGACCTCCTACGAGCAGTACTTC.

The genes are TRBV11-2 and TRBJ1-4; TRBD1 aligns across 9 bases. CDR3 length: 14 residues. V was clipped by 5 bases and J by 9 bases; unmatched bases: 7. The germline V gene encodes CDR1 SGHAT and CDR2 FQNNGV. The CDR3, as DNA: TGTGCCAGCAGCCACCACAGGGGGCGCAAAAAACTGTTTTTT. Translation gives CASSHHRGRKKLFF.

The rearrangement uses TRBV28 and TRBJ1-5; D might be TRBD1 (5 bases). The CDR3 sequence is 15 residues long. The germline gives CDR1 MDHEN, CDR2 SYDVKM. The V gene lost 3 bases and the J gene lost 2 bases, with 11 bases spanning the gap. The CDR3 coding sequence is TGTGCCAGCAGTTTGCGCAGGGTCGGCAATCAGCCCCAGCATTTT. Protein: CASSLRRVGNQPQHF.

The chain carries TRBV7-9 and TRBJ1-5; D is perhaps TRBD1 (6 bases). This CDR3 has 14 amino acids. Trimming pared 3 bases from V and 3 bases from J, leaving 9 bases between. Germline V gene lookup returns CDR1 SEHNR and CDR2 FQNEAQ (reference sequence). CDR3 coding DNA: TGTGCCAGCAGCTTTGGACAGTTCAATCAGCCCCAGCATTTT. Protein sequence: CASSFGQFNQPQHF.

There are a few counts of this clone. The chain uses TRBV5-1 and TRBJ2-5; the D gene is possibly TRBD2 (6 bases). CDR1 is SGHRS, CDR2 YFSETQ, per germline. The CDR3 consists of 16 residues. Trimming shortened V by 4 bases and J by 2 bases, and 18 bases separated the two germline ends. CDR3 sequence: CASSTKYLEGQETQYF. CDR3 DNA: TGCGCCAGCAGCACGAAATACCTGGAGGGGCAAGAGACCCAGTACTTC.